Listed here are 27 T cell receptor beta chains from one sample, sequenced in a study of cytomegalovirus exposure and HLA in healthy donors (dated by TCRdb to the late 2010s). Library construction relied on the immunoSEQ multiplex PCR assay. A mixture of 60 forward primers for TCR Vbeta segments and 13 reverse primers for TCR Jbeta segments was used in the multiplex PCR. TCRdb retrieved this table from immuneACCESS and kept in-frame rearrangements only. Not all clones are present; in checked studies, unresolved V genes account for under half, and no reason is known for the remainder. For this sample there are 150,000 to 160,000 clones; around 84% appear just once. The ten top clones hold 2% to 2.5% of the sample. Sequencing was carried out using PBMCs. The source of these receptors is a woman in her late teens or twenties in good health and CMV-seronegative.

The gene calls are TRBV30 and TRBJ1-5; D uncertain. The CDR3 has 12 residues. V was cut by 3 bases and J by 10 bases, with 13 bases left in between. In germline, CDR1 is GTSNPN, CDR2 SVGIG (reference sequence). The CDR3 loop reads CAWSLTGSPQHF. CDR3 sequence (DNA): TGTGCCTGGAGCCTGACTGGGAGCCCCCAGCATTTT.

The chain joins TRBV18 to TRBJ1-6; 9 nucleotides match TRBD1. Germline trimming cut 1 base from V and 10 bases from J; bases unmatched to any gene: 5. Per germline, CDR1 KGHSH and CDR2 LQKENI. There are 15 residues in the CDR3. The CDR3 region is CASSPLDRGKSPLHF. The CDR3 DNA follows: TGTGCCAGCTCACCACTGGACAGGGGTAAGTCACCCCTCCACTTT.

The rearrangement joins TRBV7-2 to TRBJ2-6; 8 nucleotides agree with TRBD1. There are 17 residues in the CDR3. Germline CDR1 reads SGHTA; CDR2 reads FQGNSA. V was clipped by 5 bases and J by 0 bases; unmatched bases: 6. In nucleotides, the CDR3 is TGTGCCAGCAGCCGGGACAGGAGAAGCTCTGGGGCCAACGTCCTGACTTTC. It yields the protein CASSRDRRSSGANVLTF.

This chain connects TRBV27 to TRBJ2-7; 8 bases are shared with TRBD2. Per the germline V gene, CDR1 is MNHEY and CDR2 is SMNVEV (reference sequence). Trimming at V came to 8 bases and at J to 6 bases, leaving 6 bases not matched to a gene. The CDR3 has 12 residues. CDR3 loop: CASRGTSGEQYF. The DNA of the CDR3 is TGTGCCAGCCGGGGGACTAGTGGCGAGCAGTACTTC.

This clone was counted a few times. The chain joins TRBV5-1 to TRBJ1-6, with 7 bases matching TRBD1. Trimming at V came to 4 bases and at J to 8 bases, leaving 6 bases not matched to a gene. Germline V gene sequence: CDR1 SGHRS, CDR2 YFSETQ. The CDR3 length is 14 residues. This CDR3 reads CASSRGGRDSPLHF. CDR3 sequence (DNA): TGCGCCAGCAGCCGAGGGGGCCGCGATTCACCCCTCCACTTT. Full variable domain (remainder filled in from reference TRBV5-1 and TRBJ1-6): KAGVTQTPRYLIKTRGQQVTLSCSPISGHRSVSWYQQTPGQGLQFLFEYFSETQRNKGNFPGRFSGRQFSNSRSEMNVSTLELGDSALYLCASSRGGRDSPLHFGNGTRLTVT.

The chain employs TRBV9 and TRBJ2-1, with 8 bases matching TRBD2. This CDR3 is built from 15 residues. Looked up from germline, CDR1 is SGDLS and CDR2 is YYNGEE. J gave up 3 bases and V 0 bases, and 2 bases lay outside the gene matches. In DNA, the CDR3 is TGTGCCAGCAGCGTAGTTGCGGGGGGCTACAATGAGCAGTTCTTC. It specifies CASSVVAGGYNEQFF.

This sequence joins TRBV6-1 and TRBJ1-2; 10 bases line up with TRBD1. Trimming at V came to 5 bases and at J to 4 bases, leaving 7 bases not matched to a gene. This CDR3 contains 15 residues. Germline V gene data show CDR1 as MNHNS and CDR2 as SASEGT. CDR3 sequence reads: CASSTRTGGAYGYTF. CDR3 in DNA: TGTGCCAGCAGTACAAGGACAGGGGGAGCCTATGGCTACACCTTC.

This clone has just a few counts. The gene calls are TRBV19 and TRBJ2-7; TRBD1 aligns across 7 bases. The CDR3 runs to 13 residues. CDR1 is LNHDA and CDR2 is SQIVND in the germline V gene (reference sequence). For the CDR3, the DNA is TGTGCGAGGTCGACAGGGAGCACCTACGAGCAGTACTTC. As protein: CARSTGSTYEQYF.

The V call is TRBV10-3, the J call TRBJ2-7, with D maybe TRBD1 (6 bases). The CDR3 contains 14 residues. V lost 7 bases and J 3 bases, leaving 16 bases between the germline ends. In germline, CDR1 is ENHRY, CDR2 SYGVKD. As DNA, the CDR3 is TGTGCCATCACCTCTGGGACACCAGACTACGAGCAGTACTTC. Its translation is CAITSGTPDYEQYF.

The chain links TRBV4-3 to TRBJ2-7, with a tentative D call TRBD1 (5 bases). The V end lost 0 bases, the J end lost 4 bases, and 13 bases lay between the germline ends. The CDR3 length is 15 residues. Germline V CDR1 and CDR2: LGHNA, YSLEER. CDR3 region: CASSQESIQGYEQYF. CDR3 DNA sequence: TGCGCCAGCAGCCAAGAGTCAATTCAGGGTTACGAGCAGTACTTC.

The gene calls are TRBV11-3 and TRBJ2-2; maybe TRBD2 (6 bases). This CDR3 spans 16 amino acids. Trimming left V 5 bases short and J 5 bases short, with 18 bases between. Germline V gives CDR1 SGHNT, CDR2 YENEEA. DNA of the CDR3: TGTGCCAGCAGCGATAGCGGATGGGAGTCAACCGGGGAGCTGTTTTTT. This codes for CASSDSGWESTGELFF.

The gene calls are TRBV18 and TRBJ1-2; 7 bases map to TRBD1. Germline CDR1 reads KGHSH; CDR2 reads LQKENI. The V gene end was trimmed by 2 bases and the J gene end by 3 bases; junction bases not matched to a gene: 6. The CDR3 has 15 residues. CDR3 amino acids: CASSPDQTGYYGYTF. CDR3 in DNA: TGTGCCAGCTCACCAGACCAGACAGGGTACTATGGCTACACCTTC. The whole variable domain, remainder taken from reference TRBV18 and TRBJ1-2, is NAGVMQNPRHLVRRRGQEARLRCSPMKGHSHVYWYRQLPEEGLKFMVYLQKENIIDESGMPKERFSAEFPKEGPSILRIQQVVRGDSAAYFCASSPDQTGYYGYTFGSGTRLTVV.

This rearrangement joins TRBV7-2 to TRBJ2-1, with D tentatively TRBD2 (7 bases). The CDR3 sequence is 15 residues long. Trimming took off 5 bases at V and 7 bases at J, with 18 bases between the two ends. CDR1 SGHTA and CDR2 FQGNSA come from the germline V gene. The CDR3, as DNA: TGTGCCAGCAGCCCCGGGGGGCGAGGTATGAATGAGCAGTTCTTC. This codes for CASSPGGRGMNEQFF.

This chain links TRBV7-2 with TRBJ1-2; D not resolved. CDR1 is SGHTA, CDR2 FQGNSA, per germline. The CDR3 extends over 12 amino acids. The V gene lost 5 bases and the J gene lost 8 bases, with 12 bases spanning the gap. CDR3 sequence (DNA): TGTGCCAGCAGCCGCCGCCGAGGAGGCTACACCTTC. It codes for CASSRRRGGYTF.

The chain uses TRBV30 and TRBJ2-5, with 8 bases that match TRBD1. V was clipped by 5 bases and J by 5 bases; unmatched bases: 7. The CDR3 has 13 amino acids. Germline lookup yields CDR1 GTSNPN and CDR2 SVGIG (reference sequence). The CDR3 nucleotides read TGTGCCTGGTGCCAGGGGGCTGGGGAGACCCAGTACTTC. It specifies CAWCQGAGETQYF.

This sequence joins TRBV2 and TRBJ1-2; D might be TRBD1 (6 bases). Germline V gene data show CDR1 as SNHLY and CDR2 as FYNNEI. CDR3 length: 13 amino acids. Trimming took off 5 bases at V and 4 bases at J, with 11 bases between the two ends. CDR3 sequence: CASSPTGPYGYTF. DNA for the CDR3: TGTGCCAGCAGTCCGACAGGTCCCTATGGCTACACCTTC.

This chain links TRBV29-1 with TRBJ1-2; D perhaps matches TRBD1 (5 bases). The CDR3 runs to 16 residues. Germline loops: CDR1 SQVTM, CDR2 ANQGSEA. Trimming removed 1 base at V and 3 bases at J, with 18 bases between. CDR3 region: CSVEGGGGFSHYGYTF. CDR3 DNA sequence: TGCAGCGTTGAAGGGGGTGGGGGGTTTTCCCACTATGGCTACACCTTC. The full variable domain, completed using reference TRBV29-1 and TRBJ1-2, is SAVISQKPSRDICQRGTSLTIQCQVDSQVTMMFWYRQQPGQSLTLIATANQGSEATYESGFVIDKFPISRPNLTFSTLTVSNMSPEDSSIYLCSVEGGGGFSHYGYTFGSGTRLTVV.

The chain couples TRBV30 to TRBJ2-7; no clear D. Germline V lookup: CDR1 GTSNPN, CDR2 SVGIG (reference sequence). This CDR3 has 11 amino acids. V dropped 3 bases and J dropped 3 bases, with 6 bases sitting between them. DNA of the CDR3: TGTGCCTGGAGGTTCCGCTACGAGCAGTACTTC. Its translation: CAWRFRYEQYF.

The chain uses TRBV7-2 and TRBJ2-3, with D perhaps TRBD2 (6 bases). Germline V lookup: CDR1 SGHTA, CDR2 FQGNSA. V was shortened by 5 bases and J by 2 bases, with 14 bases between the two germline ends. This CDR3 is 15 amino acids long. This CDR3 reads CASSAWGLPTDTQYF. DNA of the CDR3: TGTGCCAGCAGCGCCTGGGGACTTCCCACAGATACGCAGTATTTT.

The chain has TRBV27 and TRBJ1-1, with D maybe TRBD1 (6 bases). The CDR3 spans 15 residues. The V gene's germline CDR1 is MNHEY and CDR2 SMNVEV (reference sequence). Trimming pared 6 bases from V and 2 bases from J, leaving 16 bases between. The CDR3 bases are TGTGCCAGCAGCCCTTCCAGGGGTCCCAACACTGAAGCTTTCTTT. Its protein product is CASSPSRGPNTEAFF.

The chain uses TRBV5-6 and TRBJ2-1, with 13 bases identical to TRBD2. Germline CDR1 and CDR2: SGHDT and YYEEEE. V dropped 5 bases and J dropped 4; count of bases not matched to a gene: 3. The CDR3 length is 15 residues. The DNA for the CDR3 is TGTGCCAGCAGGCCGGGACTAGCGGGGTACAATGAGCAGTTCTTC. Its protein is CASRPGLAGYNEQFF.

This clone was counted between two and nine times. V gene TRBV5-1 combines with J gene TRBJ2-4, with 8 positions matching TRBD1. Trimming took 2 bases from V and 12 from J; bases not matched to a gene: 7. There are 13 residues in the CDR3. Germline-derived CDR1 and CDR2 are SGHRS and YFSETQ. CDR3 in amino acids: CASSFSDRETQYF. The CDR3 nucleotides read TGCGCCAGCAGCTTTTCGGACAGGGAGACTCAGTACTTC.

The chain joins TRBV5-1 to TRBJ2-7; 9 bases match TRBD1. Germline trimming cut 4 bases from V and 4 bases from J; bases unmatched to any gene: 12. The CDR3 totals 16 residues. Germline CDR1 SGHRS, CDR2 YFSETQ. CDR3 in DNA: TGCGCCAGCAGCCCGTCCTTGACAGGGGGATTATACGAGCAGTACTTC. Its protein is CASSPSLTGGLYEQYF.

CDR3 nucleotide sequence: TGTGCCAGTAGTAACATATTAGCGGGGGCCTTCGTCGGCACCGGGGAGCTGTTTTTT. It encodes CASSNILAGAFVGTGELFF. The V and J genes are TRBV19 and TRBJ2-2, with TRBD2 matching 9 bases. This CDR3 region has 19 residues. Germline V gene lookup returns CDR1 LNHDA and CDR2 SQIVND (reference sequence). The V and J ends lost 4 bases and 4 bases, in that order; junction bases with no gene match: 16. The variable domain in full, completed from reference TRBV19 and TRBJ2-2, reads DGGITQSPKYLFRKEGQNVTLSCEQNLNHDAMYWYRQDPGQGLRLIYYSQIVNDFQKGDIAEGYSVSREKKESFPLTVTSAQKNPTAFYLCASSNILAGAFVGTGELFFGEGSRLTVL.

The chain carries TRBV28 and TRBJ1-6; 7 bases align to TRBD1. Germline V gene lookup returns CDR1 MDHEN and CDR2 SYDVKM. The CDR3 consists of 16 residues. After removal of 4 bases from V and 7 bases from J, the junction contained 10 bases not matched to a gene. Here the CDR3 DNA reads TGTGCCAGCAGTTCCCTGAGTAGGGGGCGAAATTCACCCCTCCACTTT. Translation gives CASSSLSRGRNSPLHF. The whole variable domain, remainder taken from reference TRBV28 and TRBJ1-6, is DVKVTQSSRYLVKRTGEKVFLECVQDMDHENMFWYRQDPGLGLRLIYFSYDVKMKEKGDIPEGYSVSREKKERFSLILESASTNQTSMYLCASSSLSRGRNSPLHFGNGTRLTVT.

This sequence joins TRBV2 and TRBJ2-7; 7 bases line up with TRBD2. CDR3 length equals 14 residues. Per the germline V gene, CDR1 is SNHLY and CDR2 is FYNNEI. J was trimmed by 2 bases and V by 6 bases; bases with no gene match: 7. CDR3 amino acids: CASRSSGGTYEQYF. The CDR3 DNA reads TGTGCCAGCAGATCTAGCGGCGGCACCTACGAGCAGTACTTC.

As to this clone: Other DNA sequences in the sample encode the same CDR3. This chain connects TRBV5-1 to TRBJ1-3; D remains unclear. The CDR3 covers 14 residues. Germline V CDR1 and CDR2: SGHRS, YFSETQ. V was trimmed by 0 bases and J by 3 bases, leaving 7 bases between them. The CDR3 DNA reads as TGCGCCAGCAGCTTGGCGGGATATGGAAACACCATATATTTT. As protein: CASSLAGYGNTIYF. Complete variable domain (other parts from reference TRBV5-1 and TRBJ1-3): KAGVTQTPRYLIKTRGQQVTLSCSPISGHRSVSWYQQTPGQGLQFLFEYFSETQRNKGNFPGRFSGRQFSNSRSEMNVSTLELGDSALYLCASSLAGYGNTIYFGEGSWLTVV.